This TCR beta chain is drawn from a study of T cells after posttransplantation cyclophosphamide. Clones were read by immunoSEQ multiplex PCR, and TCRdb kept only the in-frame ones, dropping some. The sample holds about 6,700 clones, about 80% seen once. Treatment was busulfan-fludarabine conditioning, a marrow graft, and cyclophosphamide on days +3 and +4. Findings and limits, study-wide: After PTCy, TRB diversity resembled that of CNI/methotrexate controls. TRB overlap between skin or GI tissue T cells and blood was limited. Donor CD8+ memory clones often dominated recipient blood repertoires at later times.

As regards this clone: The target antigen is unknown.

Looked up from germline, CDR1 is SQVTM and CDR2 is ANQGSEA. The CDR3 has 13 residues. V was clipped by 7 bases and J by 4 bases, with 13 bases between them. The chain combines TRBV29-1 with TRBJ2-2, with D perhaps TRBD1 (5 bases). The material was PBMCs, obtained after allogeneic stem cell transplant with posttransplant cyclophosphamide. The source of this sequence is a female patient in her forties or fifties who received an allogeneic stem cell transplant from a related donor, was CMV-positive, and had no GVHD. The graft donor may have contributed some T cells. CDR3 sequence reads: CSGTRGITGELFF. Here the CDR3 DNA reads TGCAGCGGAACAAGGGGCATCACCGGGGAGCTGTTTTTT.